The rows below give T cell receptor beta chains drawn from one sample of a study of CD8 T cells in Susac syndrome. One entry per CDR3 protein results from TCRdb running MiXCR on the immunoSEQ multiplex PCR reads. The sample holds some 170,000 distinct CDR3 sequences, 90% to 95% seen once. The material sequenced was CD4+ T cells from PBMCs. The source of these receptors is a human donor in good health. CDR3s include the opening cysteine and the closing phenylalanine or tryptophan. The D gene is left open where the match is weak. Not every row has a clone size; where given, it reads once, few, many or a size class.

>.|once|TRBJ1-1|TRBV7-2
CASSLESGGTEAFF
TGTGCCAGCAGCTTAGAATCCGGGGGCACTGAAGCTTTCTTT
>TRBD2|.|TRBJ2-1|TRBV20-1
CSAPPRLAGGVYNEQFF
TGCAGTGCTCCCCCCCGGCTAGCGGGGGGCGTCTACAATGAGCAGTTCTTC
>.|.|TRBJ1-1|TRBV2
CASSEGGSGNTEAFF
TGTGCCAGCAGTGAGGGGGGCTCAGGGAACACTGAAGCTTTCTTT
>.|.|TRBJ1-1|TRBV6-5
CASSLPNTEAFF
TGTGCCAGCAGTTTACCTAACACTGAAGCTTTCTTT
>.|.|TRBJ2-7|TRBV30
CAWSLPYEQYF
TGTGCCTGGAGTTTACCCTACGAGCAGTACTTC
>TRBD1|.|TRBJ2-2|TRBV7-9
CASSRRGPGELFF
TGTGCCAGCAGCCGCAGGGGGCCCGGGGAGCTGTTTTTT
>.|.|TRBJ2-5|TRBV5-4
CASSLAQTQETQYF
TGTGCCAGCAGCTTGGCGCAGACCCAAGAGACCCAGTACTTC
>.|once|TRBJ2-3|TRBV5-1
CASSLDVTPTDTQYF
TGCGCCAGCAGCTTGGACGTAACTCCCACAGATACGCAGTATTTT
>.|.|TRBJ2-3|TRBV5-1
CASRQGAQGDTQYF
TGCGCCAGCAGACAAGGGGCGCAAGGAGATACGCAGTATTTT
>TRBD2|.|TRBJ2-2|TRBV3-1
CASSQDETSGGNTGELFF
TGTGCCAGCAGCCAAGACGAGACTAGCGGGGGAAACACCGGGGAGCTGTTTTTT
>.|.|TRBJ1-2|TRBV12-3/TRBV12-4
CASSFPRGYTF
TGTGCCAGCAGTTTCCCTAGGGGCTACACCTTC
>TRBD1|.|TRBJ2-1|TRBV20-1
CSARSIRDSYNEQFF
TGCAGTGCTAGATCCATCCGGGACAGCTACAATGAGCAGTTCTTC
>TRBD2|.|TRBJ2-2|TRBV3-1
CASSPFIGTSGSHGELFF
TGTGCCAGCAGCCCCTTCATTGGGACTAGCGGGTCCCACGGGGAGCTGTTTTTT
>.|.|TRBJ2-6|TRBV18
CASSPRLPQTAGPGANVLTF
TGTGCCAGCTCACCTCGACTGCCCCAGACAGCGGGCCCTGGGGCCAACGTCCTGACTTTC
>TRBD2|.|TRBJ2-1|TRBV7-9
CASTIGGSSYNEQFF
TGTGCCAGCACCATCGGGGGGTCCTCCTACAATGAGCAGTTCTTC
>.|.|TRBJ2-5|TRBV5-1
CASKASSAVETQYF
TGCGCCAGCAAGGCCTCTAGCGCAGTGGAGACCCAGTACTTC
>.|.|TRBJ1-2|TRBV7-2
CASSRDNNYGYTF
TGTGCCAGCAGCCGGGACAATAACTATGGCTACACCTTC
>.|.|TRBJ1-2|TRBV29-1
CSVGGTKTYGYTF
TGCAGCGTTGGGGGGACAAAAACTTATGGCTACACCTTC
>.|few|TRBJ1-6|TRBV20-1
CSASGGPYSPLHF
TGCAGTGCTAGCGGGGGCCCCTACTCCCCCCTCCACTTT
>.|.|TRBJ2-5|TRBV20-1
CSAPTGGMETQYF
TGCAGTGCTCCAACTGGGGGGATGGAGACCCAGTACTTC
>TRBD2|.|TRBJ2-3|TRBV6-6
CASSYSLAASTDTQYF
TGTGCCAGCAGTTACTCACTAGCGGCTAGCACAGATACGCAGTATTTT
>TRBD1|.|TRBJ2-5|TRBV5-4
CASSSATGKGTETQYF
TGTGCCAGCAGCTCCGCGACAGGGAAGGGTACAGAGACCCAGTACTTC
>.|.|TRBJ2-3|TRBV20-1
CSASRAGDTQYF
TGCAGTGCTAGCAGGGCGGGAGATACGCAGTATTTT
>.|.|TRBJ2-3|TRBV20-1
CSSGTGGSDTQYF
TGCAGCTCCGGGACCGGGGGATCGGATACGCAGTATTTT
>TRBD2|.|TRBJ2-7|TRBV3-1
CASSQPKRGTRDYEQYF
TGTGCCAGCAGCCAGCCGAAGAGGGGGACTAGAGACTACGAGCAGTACTTC
>TRBD1|.|TRBJ1-1|TRBV7-9
CASSPGRGGTGANTEAFF
TGTGCCAGCAGCCCGGGACGGGGCGGGACAGGGGCAAACACTGAAGCTTTCTTT
>.|.|TRBJ2-5|TRBV2
CASSELEETQYF
TGTGCCAGCAGTGAACTCGAGGAGACCCAGTACTTC
>TRBD2|.|TRBJ2-3|TRBV7-3
CASSLGTTREDTQYF
TGTGCCAGCAGCCTTGGGACTACCCGAGAAGATACGCAGTATTTT
>.|.|TRBJ1-2|TRBV20-1
CSARDRGRTNYGYTF
TGCAGTGCTAGAGATCGGGGCAGGACAAACTATGGCTACACCTTC
>.|.|TRBJ1-4|TRBV21-1
CATVGGASSTNEKLFF
TGTGCCACCGTCGGAGGGGCCTCATCAACTAATGAAAAACTGTTTTTT
>TRBD1|.|TRBJ2-2|TRBV3-1
CASSPEGGTGRTGELFF
TGTGCCAGCAGCCCCGAAGGTGGGACAGGGCGCACCGGGGAGCTGTTTTTT
>TRBD1|.|TRBJ2-6|TRBV7-9
CASNAGTGFSGANVLTF
TGTGCCAGCAACGCCGGGACAGGGTTCTCTGGGGCCAACGTCCTGACTTTC
>.|.|TRBJ1-5|TRBV2
CASSEMARNQPQHF
TGTGCCAGCAGTGAGATGGCCCGCAATCAGCCCCAGCATTTT
>.|.|TRBJ1-1|TRBV18
CASSPSADTEAFF
TGTGCCAGCTCACCCTCTGCGGACACTGAAGCTTTCTTT
>.|.|TRBJ2-7|TRBV20-1
CSAPRSYEQYF
TGCAGTGCCCCCCGGTCCTACGAGCAGTACTTC
>.|.|TRBJ2-5|TRBV6-5
CASSYSLATQETQYF
TGTGCCAGCAGTTACTCGCTAGCCACCCAAGAGACCCAGTACTTC
>.|.|TRBJ2-3|TRBV4-2
CASSQERAGEQYF
TGTGCCAGCAGCCAAGAGAGGGCCGGGGAGCAGTATTTT
>.|.|TRBJ2-7|TRBV4-2
CASSQDEKGYEQYF
TGTGCCAGCAGCCAAGATGAGAAGGGCTACGAGCAGTACTTC
>.|.|TRBJ1-2|TRBV10-2
CASAGTAFYGYTF
TGCGCCAGCGCCGGGACGGCGTTCTATGGCTACACCTTC
>.|.|TRBJ2-5|TRBV2
CADSRGLQETQYF
TGTGCCGATAGCCGGGGCCTGCAAGAGACCCAGTACTTC
>TRBD2|.|TRBJ2-2|TRBV2
CASSQGLAGTGELFF
TGTGCCAGCAGTCAGGGACTAGCGGGCACCGGGGAGCTGTTTTTT
>.|.|TRBJ2-3|TRBV5-1
CASSTDSTQYF
TGCGCCAGCAGCACGGACTCAACGCAGTATTTT
>TRBD2|.|TRBJ2-1|TRBV18
CASSSGTSAYNEQFF
TGTGCCAGCTCAAGCGGGACTAGCGCCTACAATGAGCAGTTCTTC
>TRBD2|.|TRBJ2-3|TRBV25-1
CASSEGGRGGTDTQYF
TGTGCCAGCAGTGAAGGGGGTCGGGGGGGGACAGATACGCAGTATTTT
>.|.|TRBJ1-5|TRBV4-1
CASSQGHPQGNQPQHF
TGCGCCAGCAGCCAAGGCCACCCACAGGGAAATCAGCCCCAGCATTTT
>.|.|TRBJ2-5|TRBV29-1
CSSEWGAGETQYF
TGCAGCTCCGAGTGGGGGGCGGGCGAGACCCAGTACTTC
>.|.|TRBJ2-3|TRBV5-4
CASSLEYRRDTQYF
TGTGCCAGCAGCTTGGAATATCGCCGGGATACGCAGTATTTT
>TRBD2|.|TRBJ2-3|TRBV20-1
CSARDPVAGLVADTQYF
TGCAGTGCTAGAGATCCAGTAGCGGGTTTAGTGGCAGATACGCAGTATTTT